The next 13 T cell receptor beta chains were all read from a single sample in a study of T cells after yellow fever vaccination. TCRdb independently ran MiXCR on the 5' RACE reads; one entry per CDR3 protein. The table records under 500,000 distinct CDR3 sequences, 18% of them present only once. The material sequenced was PBMCs, taken before the yellow fever booster vaccination. The receptors here all came from a man younger than 35 who received the YFV17D yellow fever vaccine.

The chain recombines TRBV24-1 with TRBJ2-3; 8 nucleotides line up with TRBD1. V shed 4 bases and J 1 base; nucleotides not matched to a gene: 3. The germline V gene has CDR1 KGHDR and CDR2 SFDVKD. The CDR3 loop spans 15 amino acids. The CDR3 is CATSDYRGGTDTQYF. The CDR3 region has the DNA TGTGCCACCAGTGACTACAGGGGGGGCACAGATACGCAGTATTTT.

This clonotype appeared once. The CDR3 region is CAISEGASTDTQYF. The CDR3 DNA follows: TGTGCCATCAGTGAAGGGGCTAGCACAGATACGCAGTATTTT. The chain is built from TRBV10-3 and TRBJ2-3, with D perhaps matching TRBD1 (5 bases). V was shortened by 3 bases and J by 0 bases, with 7 bases between the two germline ends. Germline V gene sequence: CDR1 ENHRY, CDR2 SYGVKD. The length of the CDR3 is 14 residues.

The sample holds a few counts of this clonotype. This chain connects TRBV3-1 to TRBJ2-2, with D perhaps matching TRBD1 (6 bases). V lost 3 bases, J lost 2 bases, and 13 bases lay in between. The CDR3 loop spans 16 amino acids. Germline V gives CDR1 LGHDT, CDR2 YNNKEL (reference sequence). The CDR3 DNA sequence: TGTGCCAGCAGCCACGAGGGGGATCGCAACACCGGGGAGCTGTTTTTT. It translates to CASSHEGDRNTGELFF.

This clonotype was counted between two and nine times. The chain uses TRBV7-2 and TRBJ1-5; no clear D gene. V was cut by 5 bases and J by 2 bases, with 13 bases left in between. CDR1 and CDR2 (germline): SGHTA, FQGNSA. The CDR3 is 15 amino acids. The CDR3 nucleotides are TGTGCCAGCAGCCTTGTGGGAGTAGGCAATCAGCCCCAGCATTTT. It translates to CASSLVGVGNQPQHF.

This clonotype was seen a handful of times. The chain combines TRBV9 with TRBJ1-2; 10 bases line up with TRBD1. Unmatched junction bases numbered 11, after V lost 4 bases and J lost 8 bases. This CDR3 has 15 residues. CDR1 and CDR2 from the germline V gene are SGDLS and YYNGEE. CDR3 residues: CASSTLGQGGLGYTF. DNA for the CDR3: TGTGCCAGCAGCACCCTTGGACAGGGGGGACTCGGCTACACCTTC.

The V gene is TRBV20-1, the J gene TRBJ2-2, with unresolved D. The length of the CDR3 is 12 residues. Trimming took off 0 bases at V and 6 bases at J, with 5 bases between the two ends. Germline lookup yields CDR1 DFQATT and CDR2 SNEGSKA (reference sequence). CDR3 amino acids: CSARDLSGELFF. The CDR3 nucleotides read TGCAGTGCTAGAGACTTATCCGGGGAGCTGTTTTTT.

The sample holds many counts of this clonotype. The genes are TRBV27 and TRBJ2-3; 10 bases fit TRBD2. CDR3 length: 16 residues. J lost 7 bases, V lost 2 bases, and 9 bases had no gene match. Per germline, CDR1 MNHEY and CDR2 SMNVEV (reference sequence). The CDR3 loop reads CASSLNPAGGPNTQYF. In nucleotides, the CDR3 is TGTGCCAGCAGTTTAAATCCAGCGGGGGGGCCAAATACGCAGTATTTT.

This clonotype came up a few times. In DNA form, the CDR3 reads TGCGCCAGCAGCGCTAGCGGGGACACAGATACGCAGTATTTT. This translates into CASSASGDTDTQYF. The chain employs TRBV5-1 and TRBJ2-3; 9 nucleotides line up with TRBD2. From germline, CDR1 is SGHRS and CDR2 YFSETQ. The V and J ends lost 4 bases and 2 bases, in that order; junction bases with no gene match: 2. The CDR3 is 14 amino acids.

The V gene is TRBV6-2 or TRBV6-3, the J gene TRBJ2-7; D is perhaps TRBD1 or TRBD2 (5 bases each). The CDR3 runs to 13 residues. V lost 7 bases and J lost 6, with 16 bases in between. In germline, CDR1 is MNHEY, CDR2 SVGEGT. The DNA for the CDR3 is TGTGCCAGCATTCGAGGTGGGGGTAGCGAGCAGTACTTC. Its translation is CASIRGGGSEQYF.

This clonotype appeared a few times. The rearrangement joins TRBV20-1 to TRBJ2-3, with D unresolved. Between the trimmed V and J ends, which lost 7 bases and 0 bases, there was a span of 11 bases. The CDR3 runs to 13 residues. From germline, CDR1 is DFQATT and CDR2 SNEGSKA (reference sequence). The CDR3 DNA reads as TGCAGTGTTTCCACCCCTAGCACAGATACGCAGTATTTT. Its translation is CSVSTPSTDTQYF.

This clonotype was counted between two and nine times. This sequence joins TRBV5-1 and TRBJ2-5; 13 nucleotides agree with TRBD2. Germline V CDR1 and CDR2: SGHRS, YFSETQ. Trimming took 5 bases from V and 5 from J; bases not matched to a gene: 6. The CDR3 is made up of 15 amino acids. CDR3 amino acids: CASSQTSGGSETQYF. In nucleotides, the CDR3 is TGCGCCAGCAGTCAGACTAGCGGGGGGAGTGAGACCCAGTACTTC.

The CDR3 nucleotides are TGTGCCAGCAGTGCCGCTAGCAACGAGCAGTACGTC. It encodes CASSAASNEQYV. The V and J genes are TRBV12-3 or TRBV12-4 and TRBJ2-7; perhaps TRBD2 as D (5 bases). V was trimmed by 5 bases and J by 5 bases, leaving 10 bases between them. There are 12 residues in the CDR3.

This clonotype has more than one count but fewer than ten. CDR3 protein: CASRDQYNEQFF. Written as DNA, the CDR3 is TGTGCCAGCAGGGACCAATACAATGAGCAGTTCTTC. The V call is TRBV2, the J call TRBJ2-1; D is unresolved. Trimming took off 6 bases at V and 4 bases at J, with 7 bases between the two ends. The CDR3 contains 12 residues. Germline V gives CDR1 SNHLY, CDR2 FYNNEI.